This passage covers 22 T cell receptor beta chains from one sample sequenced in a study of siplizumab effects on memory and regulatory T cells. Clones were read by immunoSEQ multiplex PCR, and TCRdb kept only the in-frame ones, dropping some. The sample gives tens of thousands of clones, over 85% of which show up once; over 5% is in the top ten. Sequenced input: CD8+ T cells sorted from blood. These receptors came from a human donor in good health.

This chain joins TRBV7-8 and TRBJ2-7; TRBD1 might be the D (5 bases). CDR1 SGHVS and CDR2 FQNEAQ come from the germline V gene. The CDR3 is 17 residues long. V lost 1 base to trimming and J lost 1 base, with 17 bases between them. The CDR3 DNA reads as TGTGCCAGCAGCTTAGAAGGACAAACCCGCCTATCCTACGAGCAGTACTTC. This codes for CASSLEGQTRLSYEQYF.

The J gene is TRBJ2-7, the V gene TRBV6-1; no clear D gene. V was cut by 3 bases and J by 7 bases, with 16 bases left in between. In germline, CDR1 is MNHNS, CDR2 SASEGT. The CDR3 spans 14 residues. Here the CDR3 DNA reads TGTGCCAGCAGTGACCAAAAGACTTATCGGGAGCAGTACTTC. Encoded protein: CASSDQKTYREQYF.

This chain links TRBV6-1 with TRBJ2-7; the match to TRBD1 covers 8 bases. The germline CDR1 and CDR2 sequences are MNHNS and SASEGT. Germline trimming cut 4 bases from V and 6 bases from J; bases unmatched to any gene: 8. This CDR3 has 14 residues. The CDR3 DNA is TGTGCCAGCAGTGTAATACAGGGGGTAGGCGAGCAGTACTTC. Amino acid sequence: CASSVIQGVGEQYF.

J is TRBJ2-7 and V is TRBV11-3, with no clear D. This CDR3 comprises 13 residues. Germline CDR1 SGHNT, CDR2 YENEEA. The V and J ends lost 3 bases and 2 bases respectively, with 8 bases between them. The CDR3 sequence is CASSFLNPYEQYF. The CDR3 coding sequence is TGTGCCAGCAGCTTTTTGAACCCCTACGAGCAGTACTTC.

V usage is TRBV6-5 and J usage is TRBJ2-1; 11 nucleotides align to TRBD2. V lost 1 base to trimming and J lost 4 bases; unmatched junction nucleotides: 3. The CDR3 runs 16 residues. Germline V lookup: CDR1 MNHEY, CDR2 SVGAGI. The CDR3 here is CASSYFSGGAYNEQFF. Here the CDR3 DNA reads TGTGCCAGCAGTTACTTTAGCGGGGGGGCGTACAATGAGCAGTTCTTC.

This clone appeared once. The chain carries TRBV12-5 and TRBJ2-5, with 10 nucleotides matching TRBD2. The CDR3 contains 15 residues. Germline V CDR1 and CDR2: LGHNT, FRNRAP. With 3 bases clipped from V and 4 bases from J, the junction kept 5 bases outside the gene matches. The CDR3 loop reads CASGLAASGRETQYF. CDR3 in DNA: TGTGCTAGTGGTTTAGCGGCTAGCGGGAGAGAGACCCAGTACTTC.

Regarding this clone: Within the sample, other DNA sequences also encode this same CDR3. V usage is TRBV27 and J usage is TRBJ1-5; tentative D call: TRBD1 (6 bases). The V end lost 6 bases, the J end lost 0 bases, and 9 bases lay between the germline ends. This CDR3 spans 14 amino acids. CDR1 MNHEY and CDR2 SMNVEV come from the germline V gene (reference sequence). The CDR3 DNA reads TGTGCCAGCAGCTTACAGGGTAGCAATCAGCCCCAGCATTTT. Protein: CASSLQGSNQPQHF.

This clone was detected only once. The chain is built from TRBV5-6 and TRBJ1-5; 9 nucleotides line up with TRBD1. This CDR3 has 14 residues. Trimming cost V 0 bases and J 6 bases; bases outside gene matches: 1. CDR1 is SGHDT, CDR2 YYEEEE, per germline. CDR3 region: CASSLGQGGQPQHF. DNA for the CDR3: TGTGCCAGCAGCTTGGGACAGGGGGGTCAGCCCCAGCATTTT.

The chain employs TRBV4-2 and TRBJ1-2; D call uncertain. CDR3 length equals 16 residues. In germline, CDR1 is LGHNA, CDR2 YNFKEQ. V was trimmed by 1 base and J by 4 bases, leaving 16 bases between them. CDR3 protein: CASSQVEEQQFYGYTF. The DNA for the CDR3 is TGTGCCAGCAGCCAAGTCGAGGAACAGCAGTTCTATGGCTACACCTTC.

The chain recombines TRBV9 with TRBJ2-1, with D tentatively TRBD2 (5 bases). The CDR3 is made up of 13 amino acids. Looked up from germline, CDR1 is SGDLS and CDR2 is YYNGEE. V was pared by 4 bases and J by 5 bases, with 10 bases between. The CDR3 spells CASSSTNDNEQFF. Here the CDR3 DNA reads TGTGCCAGCAGCTCGACTAATGACAATGAGCAGTTCTTC. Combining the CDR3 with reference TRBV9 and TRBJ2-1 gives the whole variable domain DSGVTQTPKHLITATGQRVTLRCSPRSGDLSVYWYQQSLDQGLQFLIQYYNGEERAKGNILERFSAQQFPDLHSELNLSSLELGDSALYFCASSSTNDNEQFFGPGTRLTVL.

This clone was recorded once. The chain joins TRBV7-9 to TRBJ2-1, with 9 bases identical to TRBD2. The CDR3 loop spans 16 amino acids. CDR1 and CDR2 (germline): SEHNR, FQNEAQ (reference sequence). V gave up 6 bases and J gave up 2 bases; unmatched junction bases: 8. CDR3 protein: CASRPPGTSTYNEQFF. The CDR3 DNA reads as TGTGCCAGCAGACCCCCCGGGACTAGCACCTACAATGAGCAGTTCTTC.

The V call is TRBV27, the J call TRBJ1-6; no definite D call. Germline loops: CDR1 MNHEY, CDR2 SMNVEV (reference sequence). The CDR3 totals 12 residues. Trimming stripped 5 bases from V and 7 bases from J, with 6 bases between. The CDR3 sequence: CASSLMNSPLHF. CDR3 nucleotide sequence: TGTGCCAGCAGTCTTATGAATTCACCCCTCCACTTT.

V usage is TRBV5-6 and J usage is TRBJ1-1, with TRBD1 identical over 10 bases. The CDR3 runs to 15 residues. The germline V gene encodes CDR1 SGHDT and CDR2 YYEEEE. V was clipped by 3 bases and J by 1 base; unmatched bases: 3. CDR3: CASSWRDRGNTEAFF. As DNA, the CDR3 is TGTGCCAGCAGCTGGAGGGACAGGGGGAACACTGAAGCTTTCTTT.

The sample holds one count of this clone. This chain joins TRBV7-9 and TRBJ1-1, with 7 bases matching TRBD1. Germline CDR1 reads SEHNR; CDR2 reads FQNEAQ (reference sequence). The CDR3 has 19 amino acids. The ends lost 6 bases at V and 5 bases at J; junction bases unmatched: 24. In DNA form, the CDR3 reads TGTGCCAGCAGGCCTAGACAGGGAACGGGTCTTGTGAACACTACTGAAGCTTTCTTT. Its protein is CASRPRQGTGLVNTTEAFF. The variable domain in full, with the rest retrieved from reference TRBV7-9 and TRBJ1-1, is DTGVSQNPRHKITKRGQNVTFRCDPISEHNRLYWYRQTLGQGPEFLTYFQNEAQLEKSRLLSDRFSAERPKGSFSTLEIQRTEQGDSAMYLCASRPRQGTGLVNTTEAFFGQGTRLTVV.

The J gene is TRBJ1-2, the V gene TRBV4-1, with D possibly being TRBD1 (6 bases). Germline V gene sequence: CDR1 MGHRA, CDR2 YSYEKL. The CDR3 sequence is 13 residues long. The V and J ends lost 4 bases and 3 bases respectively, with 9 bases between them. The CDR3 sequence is CASSLQGHYGYTF. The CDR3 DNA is TGCGCCAGCAGCCTGCAGGGGCACTATGGCTACACCTTC.

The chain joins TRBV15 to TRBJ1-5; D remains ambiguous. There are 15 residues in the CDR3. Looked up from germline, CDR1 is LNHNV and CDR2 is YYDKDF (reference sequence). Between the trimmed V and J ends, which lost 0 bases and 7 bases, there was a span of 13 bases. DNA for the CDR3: TGTGCCACCAGCAGAGATCAAGGGTTGGGGCAGCCCCAGCATTTT. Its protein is CATSRDQGLGQPQHF.

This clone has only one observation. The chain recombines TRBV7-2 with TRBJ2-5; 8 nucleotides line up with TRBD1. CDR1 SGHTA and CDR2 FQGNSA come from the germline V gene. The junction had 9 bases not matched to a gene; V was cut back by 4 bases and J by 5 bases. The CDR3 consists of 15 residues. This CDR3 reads CASSSGDRIIETQYF. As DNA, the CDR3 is TGTGCCAGCAGCTCTGGGGACAGGATTATTGAGACCCAGTACTTC.

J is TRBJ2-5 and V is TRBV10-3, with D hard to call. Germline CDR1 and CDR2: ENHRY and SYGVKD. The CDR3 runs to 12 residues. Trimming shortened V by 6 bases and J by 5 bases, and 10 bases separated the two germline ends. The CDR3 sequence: CAISETAETQYF. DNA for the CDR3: TGTGCCATCAGCGAGACCGCGGAGACCCAGTACTTC.

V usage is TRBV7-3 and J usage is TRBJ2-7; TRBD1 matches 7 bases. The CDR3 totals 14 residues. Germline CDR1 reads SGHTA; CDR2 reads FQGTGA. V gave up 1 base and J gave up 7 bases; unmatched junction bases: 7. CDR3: CASSLIGGQGEQYF. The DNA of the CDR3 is TGTGCCAGCAGCTTAATAGGGGGCCAGGGAGAGCAGTACTTC.

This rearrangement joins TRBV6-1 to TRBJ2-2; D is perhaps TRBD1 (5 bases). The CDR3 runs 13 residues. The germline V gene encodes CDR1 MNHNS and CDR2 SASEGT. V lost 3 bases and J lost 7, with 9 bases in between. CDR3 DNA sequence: TGTGCCAGCAGTGAGGGGCTGCTCGGGGAGCTGTTTTTT. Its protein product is CASSEGLLGELFF.

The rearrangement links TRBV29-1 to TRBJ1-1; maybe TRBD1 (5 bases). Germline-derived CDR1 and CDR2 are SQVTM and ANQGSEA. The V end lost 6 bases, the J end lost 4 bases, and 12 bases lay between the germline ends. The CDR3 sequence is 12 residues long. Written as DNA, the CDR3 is TGCAGCGTGACTCCTGGGGGCACTGAAGCTTTCTTT. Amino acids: CSVTPGGTEAFF.

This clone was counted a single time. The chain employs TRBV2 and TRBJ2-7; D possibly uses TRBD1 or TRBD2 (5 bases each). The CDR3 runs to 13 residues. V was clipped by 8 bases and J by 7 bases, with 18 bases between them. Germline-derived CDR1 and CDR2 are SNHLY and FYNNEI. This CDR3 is CASGAGRAREQYF. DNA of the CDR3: TGTGCCAGCGGCGCAGGGCGGGCTCGGGAGCAGTACTTC.